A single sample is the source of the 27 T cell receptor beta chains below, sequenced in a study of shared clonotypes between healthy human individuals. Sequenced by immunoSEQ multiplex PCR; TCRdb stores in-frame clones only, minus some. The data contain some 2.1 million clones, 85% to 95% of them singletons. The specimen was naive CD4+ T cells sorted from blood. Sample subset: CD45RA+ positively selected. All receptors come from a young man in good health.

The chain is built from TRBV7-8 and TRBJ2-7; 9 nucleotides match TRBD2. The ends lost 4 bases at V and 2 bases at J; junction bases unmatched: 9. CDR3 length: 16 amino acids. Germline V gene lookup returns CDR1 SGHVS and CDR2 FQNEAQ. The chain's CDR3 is CASSYGGTSFPYEQYF. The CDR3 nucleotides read TGTGCCAGCAGCTATGGCGGGACTAGCTTTCCCTACGAGCAGTACTTC.

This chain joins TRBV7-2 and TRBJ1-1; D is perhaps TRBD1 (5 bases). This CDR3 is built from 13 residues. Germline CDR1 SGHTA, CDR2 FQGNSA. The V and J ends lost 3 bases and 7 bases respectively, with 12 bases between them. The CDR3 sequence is CASSFQGIGEAFF. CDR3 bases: TGTGCCAGCAGCTTCCAGGGCATCGGTGAAGCTTTCTTT.

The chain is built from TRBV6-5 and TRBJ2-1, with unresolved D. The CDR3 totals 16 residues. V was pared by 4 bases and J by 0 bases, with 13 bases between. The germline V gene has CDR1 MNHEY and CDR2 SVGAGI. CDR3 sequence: CASSSQTVRSYNEQFF. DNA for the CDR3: TGTGCCAGCAGTTCCCAGACTGTGCGCTCCTACAATGAGCAGTTCTTC.

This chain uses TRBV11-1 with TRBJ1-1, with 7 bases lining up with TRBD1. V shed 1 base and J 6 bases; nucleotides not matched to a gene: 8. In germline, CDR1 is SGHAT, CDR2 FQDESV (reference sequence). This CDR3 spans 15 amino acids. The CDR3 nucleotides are TGTGCCAGCAGCTTAGAAGACAGGGTGTGGGCTGAAGCTTTCTTT. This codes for CASSLEDRVWAEAFF.

CDR3 sequence reads: CASSWGAGFGNQPQHF. The CDR3 DNA sequence: TGTGCCAGCAGCTGGGGAGCGGGGTTTGGCAATCAGCCCCAGCATTTT. This chain joins TRBV5-6 and TRBJ1-5; D remains unclear. The CDR3 length is 16 residues. Deletions cut 3 bases from V and 2 bases from J, with 15 bases between. CDR1 and CDR2 from the germline V gene are SGHDT and YYEEEE.

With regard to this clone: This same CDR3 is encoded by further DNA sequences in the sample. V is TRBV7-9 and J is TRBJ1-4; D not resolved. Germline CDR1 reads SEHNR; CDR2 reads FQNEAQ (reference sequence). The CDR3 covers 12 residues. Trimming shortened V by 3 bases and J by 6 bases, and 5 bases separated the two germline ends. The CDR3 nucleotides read TGTGCCAGCAGCTTCGGGGATGAAAAACTGTTTTTT. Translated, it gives CASSFGDEKLFF.

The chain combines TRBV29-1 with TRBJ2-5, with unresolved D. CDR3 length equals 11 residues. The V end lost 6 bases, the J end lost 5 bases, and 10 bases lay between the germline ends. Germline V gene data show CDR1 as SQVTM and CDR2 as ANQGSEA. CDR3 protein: CSVVSGETQYF. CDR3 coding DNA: TGCAGCGTCGTGAGTGGGGAGACCCAGTACTTC. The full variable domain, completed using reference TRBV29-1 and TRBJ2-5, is SAVISQKPSRDICQRGTSLTIQCQVDSQVTMMFWYRQQPGQSLTLIATANQGSEATYESGFVIDKFPISRPNLTFSTLTVSNMSPEDSSIYLCSVVSGETQYFGPGTRLLVL.

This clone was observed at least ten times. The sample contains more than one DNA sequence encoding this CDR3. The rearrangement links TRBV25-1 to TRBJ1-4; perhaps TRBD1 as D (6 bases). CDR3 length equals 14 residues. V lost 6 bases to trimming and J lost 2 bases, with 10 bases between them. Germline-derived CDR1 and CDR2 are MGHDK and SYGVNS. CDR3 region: CASRNTGTNEKLFF. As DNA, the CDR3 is TGTGCCAGCAGGAACACAGGGACTAATGAAAAACTGTTTTTT.

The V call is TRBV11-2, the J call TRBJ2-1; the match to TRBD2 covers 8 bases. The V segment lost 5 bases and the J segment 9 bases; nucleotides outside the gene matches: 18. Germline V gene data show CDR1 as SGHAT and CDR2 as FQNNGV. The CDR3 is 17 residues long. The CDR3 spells CASSPLLRGAPPSEQFF. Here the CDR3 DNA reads TGTGCCAGCAGCCCTCTTTTGCGGGGGGCCCCGCCCAGTGAGCAGTTCTTC. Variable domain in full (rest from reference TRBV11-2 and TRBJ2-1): EAGVAQSPRYKIIEKRQSVAFWCNPISGHATLYWYQQILGQGPKLLIQFQNNGVVDDSQLPKDRFSAERLKGVDSTLKIQPAKLEDSAVYLCASSPLLRGAPPSEQFFGPGTRLTVL.

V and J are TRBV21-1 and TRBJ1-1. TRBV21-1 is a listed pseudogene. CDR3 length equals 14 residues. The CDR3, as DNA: TGTGCCAGCAGCACTTTCTGCAGAGGCACTGAAGCTTTCTTT. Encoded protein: CASSTFCRGTEAFF.

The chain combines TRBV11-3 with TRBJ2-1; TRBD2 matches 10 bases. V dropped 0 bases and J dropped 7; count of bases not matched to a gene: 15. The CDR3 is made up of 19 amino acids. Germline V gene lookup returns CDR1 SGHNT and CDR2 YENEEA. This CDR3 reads CASSLDGASGGRRRNEQFF. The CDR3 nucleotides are TGTGCCAGCAGCTTAGATGGGGCTAGCGGGGGACGACGGAGGAATGAGCAGTTCTTC.

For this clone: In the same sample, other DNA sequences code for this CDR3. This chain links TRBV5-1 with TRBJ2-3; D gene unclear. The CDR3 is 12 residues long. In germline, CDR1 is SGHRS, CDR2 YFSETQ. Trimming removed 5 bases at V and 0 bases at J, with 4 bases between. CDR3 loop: CASRTSTDTQYF. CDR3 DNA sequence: TGCGCCAGCAGAACTAGCACAGATACGCAGTATTTT.

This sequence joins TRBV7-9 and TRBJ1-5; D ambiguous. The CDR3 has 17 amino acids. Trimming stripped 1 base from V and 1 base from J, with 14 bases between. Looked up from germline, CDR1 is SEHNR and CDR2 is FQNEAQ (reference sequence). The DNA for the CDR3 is TGTGCCAGCAGCTTAGTACCCCAAGCCCACAGCAATCAGCCCCAGCATTTT. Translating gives CASSLVPQAHSNQPQHF.

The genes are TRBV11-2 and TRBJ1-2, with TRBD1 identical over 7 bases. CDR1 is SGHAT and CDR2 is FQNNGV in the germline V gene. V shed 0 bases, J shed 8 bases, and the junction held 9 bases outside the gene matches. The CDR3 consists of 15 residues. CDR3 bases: TGTGCCAGCAGCTTAGATGGGGGAAGGGGGCGAGGCTACACCTTC. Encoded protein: CASSLDGGRGRGYTF.

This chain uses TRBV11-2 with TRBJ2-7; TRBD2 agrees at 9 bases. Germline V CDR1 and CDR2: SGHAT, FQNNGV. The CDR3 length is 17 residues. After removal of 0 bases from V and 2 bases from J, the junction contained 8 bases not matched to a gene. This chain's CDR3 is CASSLDRWTSATYEQYF. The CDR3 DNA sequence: TGTGCCAGCAGCTTAGATCGTTGGACTAGCGCCACCTACGAGCAGTACTTC. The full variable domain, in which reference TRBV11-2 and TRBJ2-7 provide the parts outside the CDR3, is EAGVAQSPRYKIIEKRQSVAFWCNPISGHATLYWYQQILGQGPKLLIQFQNNGVVDDSQLPKDRFSAERLKGVDSTLKIQPAKLEDSAVYLCASSLDRWTSATYEQYFGPGTRLTVT.

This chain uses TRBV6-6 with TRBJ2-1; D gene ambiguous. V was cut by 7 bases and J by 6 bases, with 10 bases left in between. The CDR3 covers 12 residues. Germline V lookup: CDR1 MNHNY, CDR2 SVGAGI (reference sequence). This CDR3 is CASKLESNEQFF. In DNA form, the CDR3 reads TGTGCCAGCAAATTGGAGAGCAATGAGCAGTTCTTC.

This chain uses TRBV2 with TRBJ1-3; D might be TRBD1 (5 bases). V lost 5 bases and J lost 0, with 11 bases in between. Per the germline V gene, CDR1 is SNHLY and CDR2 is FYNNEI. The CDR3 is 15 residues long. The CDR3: CASSNTGDSGNTIYF. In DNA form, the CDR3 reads TGTGCCAGCAGTAACACAGGAGACTCTGGAAACACCATATATTTT.

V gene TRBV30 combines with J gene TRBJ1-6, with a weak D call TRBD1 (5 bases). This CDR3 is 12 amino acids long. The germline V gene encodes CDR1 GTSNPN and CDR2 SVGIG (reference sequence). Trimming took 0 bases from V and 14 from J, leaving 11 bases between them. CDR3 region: CAWSVEGYTLHF. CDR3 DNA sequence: TGTGCCTGGAGTGTAGAGGGGTACACCCTCCACTTT.

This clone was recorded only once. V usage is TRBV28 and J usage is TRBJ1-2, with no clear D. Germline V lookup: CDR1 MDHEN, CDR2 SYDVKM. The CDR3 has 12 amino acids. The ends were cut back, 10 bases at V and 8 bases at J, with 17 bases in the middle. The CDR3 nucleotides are TGTGCCACCCGATCCGCGGGGTTGGGCTACACCTTC. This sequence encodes CATRSAGLGYTF.

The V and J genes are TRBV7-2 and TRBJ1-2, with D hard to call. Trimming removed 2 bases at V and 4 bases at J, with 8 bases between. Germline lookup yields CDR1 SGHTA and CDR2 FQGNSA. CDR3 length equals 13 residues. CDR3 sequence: CASSLYVSYGYTF. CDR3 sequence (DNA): TGTGCCAGCAGCTTATATGTCTCCTATGGCTACACCTTC.

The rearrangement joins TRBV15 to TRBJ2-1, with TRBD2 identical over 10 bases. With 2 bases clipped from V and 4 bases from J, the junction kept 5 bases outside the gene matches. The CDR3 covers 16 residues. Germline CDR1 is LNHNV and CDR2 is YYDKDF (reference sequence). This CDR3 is CATSRPGTSVYNEQFF. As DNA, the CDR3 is TGTGCCACCAGCAGACCCGGGACTAGCGTATACAATGAGCAGTTCTTC.

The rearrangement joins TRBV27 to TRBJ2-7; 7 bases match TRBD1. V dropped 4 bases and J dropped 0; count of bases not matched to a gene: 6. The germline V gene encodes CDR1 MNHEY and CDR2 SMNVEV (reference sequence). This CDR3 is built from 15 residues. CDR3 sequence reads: CASSSRTGPSYEQYF. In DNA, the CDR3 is TGTGCCAGCAGTTCCCGGACAGGACCCTCCTACGAGCAGTACTTC.

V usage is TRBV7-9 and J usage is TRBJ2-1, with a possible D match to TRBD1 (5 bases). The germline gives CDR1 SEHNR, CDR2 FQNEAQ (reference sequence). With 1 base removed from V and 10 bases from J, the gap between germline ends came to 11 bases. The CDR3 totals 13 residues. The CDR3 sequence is CASSLGGAGEQFF. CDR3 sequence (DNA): TGTGCCAGCAGCTTAGGTGGGGCCGGCGAGCAGTTCTTC.

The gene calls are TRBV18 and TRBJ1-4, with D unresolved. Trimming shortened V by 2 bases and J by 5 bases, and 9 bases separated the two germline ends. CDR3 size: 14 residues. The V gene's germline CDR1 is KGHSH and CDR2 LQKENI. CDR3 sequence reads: CASSPAGRNEKLFF. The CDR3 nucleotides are TGTGCCAGCTCACCAGCGGGGAGGAATGAAAAACTGTTTTTT.

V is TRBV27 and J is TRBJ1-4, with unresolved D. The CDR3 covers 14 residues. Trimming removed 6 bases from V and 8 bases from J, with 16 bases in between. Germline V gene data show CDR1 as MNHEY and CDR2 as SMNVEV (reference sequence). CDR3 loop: CASSPGNSREKLFF. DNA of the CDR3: TGTGCCAGCAGCCCCGGGAATAGTCGGGAAAAACTGTTTTTT.

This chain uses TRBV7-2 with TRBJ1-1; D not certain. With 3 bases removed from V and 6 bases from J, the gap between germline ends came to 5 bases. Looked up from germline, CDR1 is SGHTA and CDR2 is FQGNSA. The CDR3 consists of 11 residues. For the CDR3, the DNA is TGTGCCAGCAGCTTTCTCGCTGAAGCTTTCTTT. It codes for CASSFLAEAFF. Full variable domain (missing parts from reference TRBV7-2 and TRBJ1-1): GAGVSQSPSNKVTEKGKDVELRCDPISGHTALYWYRQSLGQGLEFLIYFQGNSAPDKSGLPSDRFSAERTGGSVSTLTIQRTQQEDSAVYLCASSFLAEAFFGQGTRLTVV.

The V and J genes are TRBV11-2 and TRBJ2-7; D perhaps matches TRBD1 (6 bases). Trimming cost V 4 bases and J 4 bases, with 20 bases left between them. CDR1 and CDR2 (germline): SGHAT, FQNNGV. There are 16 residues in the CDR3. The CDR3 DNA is TGTGCCAGCAGCTATAGACCCGGACAGCTCGTATACGAGCAGTACTTC. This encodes CASSYRPGQLVYEQYF.